The 11 T cell receptor beta chains below were found in one sample sequenced in a study of blood T cells in healthy people across ages. A sample-barcoded 5' primer and a J-beta primer mix were used in a second PCR of roughly 6 to 11 cycles. TCRdb re-called the 5' RACE reads through MiXCR, storing one row per CDR3 protein. The sample consists of some 800,000 distinct CDR3 sequences, approximately 25% of them appearing once. This sample was also put to use in a study of T cells of mothers and their children.

The source material was blood. The source of these receptors is a boy younger than 18 in good health.

This clonotype has just a few counts. This chain joins TRBV6-5 and TRBJ1-4; 7 bases match TRBD1. V lost 6 bases, J lost 7 bases, and 11 bases stayed unmatched. CDR1 and CDR2 (germline): MNHEY, SVGAGI. The CDR3 runs 15 residues. DNA of the CDR3: TGTGCCAGCAGCCTTACACCGGGACAGCTTGAAAAACTGTTTTTT. This encodes CASSLTPGQLEKLFF.

This clonotype was detected a few times. The V and J genes are TRBV6-2 or TRBV6-3 and TRBJ2-1, with a weak D call TRBD1 (6 bases). The end of the DNA is better explained by TRBJ2-5, so the J call may be wrong. Germline V gene lookup returns CDR1 MNHEY and CDR2 SVGEGT. The CDR3 runs 13 residues. The CDR3 DNA sequence: TGTGCCAGCAGGACAGGTATTCGGGAGACCCAGTACTTC. It yields the protein CASRTGIRETQYF.

The chain has TRBV28 and TRBJ2-4, with unresolved D. Germline lookup yields CDR1 MDHEN and CDR2 SYDVKM. The ends were cut back, 10 bases at V and 2 bases at J, with 12 bases in the middle. This CDR3 spans 13 amino acids. As DNA, the CDR3 is TGTGCCACCCCTGAGGTTTCCAAAAACATTCAGTACTTC. This encodes CATPEVSKNIQYF. The whole variable domain, filled in from reference TRBV28 and TRBJ2-4, reads DVKVTQSSRYLVKRTGEKVFLECVQDMDHENMFWYRQDPGLGLRLIYFSYDVKMKEKGDIPEGYSVSREKKERFSLILESASTNQTSMYLCATPEVSKNIQYFGAGTRLSVL.

The chain uses TRBV20-1 and TRBJ1-6, with D possibly matching TRBD1 (5 bases). Trimming stripped 5 bases from V and 7 bases from J, with 18 bases between. The germline CDR1 and CDR2 sequences are DFQATT and SNEGSKA (reference sequence). The CDR3 has 15 amino acids. The CDR3 DNA is TGCAGTGCTCCCCAAGCCCAGGGTGTGAATTCACCCCTCCACTTT. Its translation: CSAPQAQGVNSPLHF.

This clonotype appeared a single time. V and J are TRBV4-3 and TRBJ1-4, with D perhaps TRBD1 (5 bases). With 3 bases removed from V and 4 bases from J, the gap between germline ends came to 12 bases. CDR1 is LGHNA, CDR2 YSLEER, per germline. The CDR3 contains 15 residues. The CDR3 protein is CASSQTSGINEKLFF. In DNA form, the CDR3 reads TGCGCCAGCAGCCAGACATCAGGGATTAATGAAAAACTGTTTTTT.

This clonotype came up a few times. The chain combines TRBV7-9 with TRBJ1-1; a possible D gene is TRBD1 (6 bases). Trimming took off 5 bases at V and 3 bases at J, with 7 bases between the two ends. The V gene's germline CDR1 is SEHNR and CDR2 FQNEAQ (reference sequence). This CDR3 is built from 12 residues. The CDR3 DNA sequence: TGTGCCAGCAGCCAGGGGTACACTGAAGCTTTCTTT. The encoded protein is CASSQGYTEAFF.

This clonotype occurred a few times. The J gene is TRBJ1-3, the V gene TRBV6-6; no clear D gene. Trimming removed 5 bases from V and 0 bases from J, with 8 bases in between. This CDR3 has 14 residues. CDR1 is MNHNY and CDR2 is SVGAGI in the germline V gene (reference sequence). CDR3 sequence: CASSGVDSGNTIYF. The CDR3, as DNA: TGTGCCAGCAGTGGGGTGGACTCTGGAAACACCATATATTTT.

The rearrangement joins TRBV7-9 to TRBJ2-5; TRBD2 matches at 14 bases. V shed 5 bases, J shed 5 bases, and the junction held 13 bases outside the gene matches. The CDR3 contains 18 residues. The germline V gene has CDR1 SEHNR and CDR2 FQNEAQ (reference sequence). This CDR3 is CASSKAMGLAGVYETQYF. The DNA for the CDR3 is TGTGCCAGCAGCAAAGCCATGGGACTAGCGGGAGTCTACGAGACCCAGTACTTC.

This chain joins TRBV18 and TRBJ2-5, with TRBD1 identical over 9 bases. The CDR3 loop spans 14 amino acids. The germline gives CDR1 KGHSH, CDR2 LQKENI. J lost 5 bases, V lost 4 bases, and 5 bases had no gene match. The CDR3 DNA is TGTGCCAGCTCACGAGGACAGGGGTGGGAGACCCAGTACTTC. Translating gives CASSRGQGWETQYF.

J is TRBJ2-1 and V is TRBV30, with D hard to call. The germline V and J ends were trimmed by 2 bases and 8 bases, with 7 bases remaining between them. The CDR3 consists of 11 residues. CDR1 is GTSNPN and CDR2 is SVGIG in the germline V gene (reference sequence). This chain's CDR3 is CAWSTEDEQFF. CDR3 coding DNA: TGTGCCTGGAGTACCGAGGATGAGCAGTTCTTC.

There are a few counts of this clonotype. The chain couples TRBV11-2 to TRBJ2-1; the D call may be TRBD1 or TRBD2 (5 bases each). Trimming removed 1 base at V and 8 bases at J, with 18 bases between. Germline loops: CDR1 SGHAT, CDR2 FQNNGV. This CDR3 is 16 amino acids long. DNA for the CDR3: TGTGCCAGCAGCTTAGCCTGGGGGACGGGAAAGGATGAGCAGTTCTTC. This encodes CASSLAWGTGKDEQFF.